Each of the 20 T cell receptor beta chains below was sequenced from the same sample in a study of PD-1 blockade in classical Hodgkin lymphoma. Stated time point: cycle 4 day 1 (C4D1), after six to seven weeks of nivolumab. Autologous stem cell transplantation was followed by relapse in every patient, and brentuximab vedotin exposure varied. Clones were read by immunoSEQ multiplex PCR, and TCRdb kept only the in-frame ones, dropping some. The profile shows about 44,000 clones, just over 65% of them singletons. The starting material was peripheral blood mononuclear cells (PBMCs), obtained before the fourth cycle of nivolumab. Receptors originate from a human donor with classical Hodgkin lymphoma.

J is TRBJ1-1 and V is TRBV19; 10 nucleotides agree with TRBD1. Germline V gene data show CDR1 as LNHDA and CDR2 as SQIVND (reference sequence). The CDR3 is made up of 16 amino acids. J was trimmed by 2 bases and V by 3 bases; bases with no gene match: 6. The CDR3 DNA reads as TGTGCCAGTAGTATGAAGACAGGGGGCGGAAACACTGAAGCTTTCTTT. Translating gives CASSMKTGGGNTEAFF.

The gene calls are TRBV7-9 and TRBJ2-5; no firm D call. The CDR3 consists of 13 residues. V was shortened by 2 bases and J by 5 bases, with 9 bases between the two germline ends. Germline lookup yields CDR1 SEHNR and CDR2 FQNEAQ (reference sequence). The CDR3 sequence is CASSLRVGETQYF. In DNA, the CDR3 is TGTGCCAGCAGCTTAAGGGTCGGGGAGACCCAGTACTTC.

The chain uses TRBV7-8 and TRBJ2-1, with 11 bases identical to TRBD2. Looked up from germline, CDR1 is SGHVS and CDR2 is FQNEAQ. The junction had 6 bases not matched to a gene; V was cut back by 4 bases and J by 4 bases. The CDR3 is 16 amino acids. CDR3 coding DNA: TGTGCCAGCAGCTCATTAGCGGGAGGGATTTACAATGAGCAGTTCTTC. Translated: CASSSLAGGIYNEQFF.

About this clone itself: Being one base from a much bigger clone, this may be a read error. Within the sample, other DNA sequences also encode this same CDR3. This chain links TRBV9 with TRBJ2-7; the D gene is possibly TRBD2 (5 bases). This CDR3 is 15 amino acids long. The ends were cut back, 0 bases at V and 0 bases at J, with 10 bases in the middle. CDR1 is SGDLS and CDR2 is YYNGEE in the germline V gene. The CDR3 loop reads CASSVGAGLSYEQYF. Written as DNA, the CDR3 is TGTGCCAGCAGCGTAGGGGCAGGACTCTCCTACGAGCAGTACTTC. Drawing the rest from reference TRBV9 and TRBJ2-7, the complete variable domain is DSGVTQTPKHLITATGQRVTLRCSPRSGDLSVYWYQQSLDQGLQFLIQYYNGEERAKGNILERFSAQQFPDLHSELNLSSLELGDSALYFCASSVGAGLSYEQYFGPGTRLTVT.

This chain's CDR3 is CASSSQGFGANVLTF. In DNA form, the CDR3 reads TGTGCCAGCAGCTCCCAGGGATTTGGGGCCAACGTCCTGACTTTC. The chain combines TRBV7-9 with TRBJ2-6, with D possibly TRBD1 on 5 matching bases. The CDR3 is made up of 15 amino acids. Trimming pared 4 bases from V and 3 bases from J, leaving 10 bases between. Germline loops: CDR1 SEHNR, CDR2 FQNEAQ (reference sequence).

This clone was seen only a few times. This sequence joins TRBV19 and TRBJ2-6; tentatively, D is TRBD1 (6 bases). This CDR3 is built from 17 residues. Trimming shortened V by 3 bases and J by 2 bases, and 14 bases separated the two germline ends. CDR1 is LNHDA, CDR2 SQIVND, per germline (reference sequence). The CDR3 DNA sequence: TGTGCCAGTAGTATTGGGGGCGCCTCCCCTGGGGCCAACGTCCTGACTTTC. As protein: CASSIGGASPGANVLTF.

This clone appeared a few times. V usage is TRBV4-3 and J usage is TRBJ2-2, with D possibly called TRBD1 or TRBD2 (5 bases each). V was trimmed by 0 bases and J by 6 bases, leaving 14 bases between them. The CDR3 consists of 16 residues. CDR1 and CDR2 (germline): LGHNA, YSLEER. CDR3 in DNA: TGCGCCAGCAGCCAAGATTCAGGGACGCGCTCCGGGGAGCTGTTTTTT. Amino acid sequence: CASSQDSGTRSGELFF.

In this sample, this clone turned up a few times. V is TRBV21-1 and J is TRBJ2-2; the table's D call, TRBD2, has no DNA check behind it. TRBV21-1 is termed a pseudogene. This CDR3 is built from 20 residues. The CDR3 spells CASSKRPPLGGSSFVGELFF. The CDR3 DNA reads TGTGCCAGCAGCAAAAGACCCCCCTTAGGCGGGAGCTCTTTTGTCGGGGAGCTGTTTTTT.

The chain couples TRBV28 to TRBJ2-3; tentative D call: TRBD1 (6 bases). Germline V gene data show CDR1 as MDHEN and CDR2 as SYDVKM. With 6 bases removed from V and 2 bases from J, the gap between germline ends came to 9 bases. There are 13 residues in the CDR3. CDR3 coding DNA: TGTGCCAGCAGGCCAGGGGCCACAGATACGCAGTATTTT. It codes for CASRPGATDTQYF.

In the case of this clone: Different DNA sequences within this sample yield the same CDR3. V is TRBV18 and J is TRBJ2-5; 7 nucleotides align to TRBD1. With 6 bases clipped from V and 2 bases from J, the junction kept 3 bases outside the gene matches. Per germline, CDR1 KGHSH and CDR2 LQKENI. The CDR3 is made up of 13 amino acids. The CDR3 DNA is TGTGCCAGCTCCCCGGGACAGCAAGAGACCCAGTACTTC. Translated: CASSPGQQETQYF.

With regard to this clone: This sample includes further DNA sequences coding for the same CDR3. Here the CDR3 reads CAWSAGTGSYEQYF. For the CDR3, the DNA is TGTGCCTGGAGCGCCGGGACAGGGAGCTACGAGCAGTACTTC. V and J are TRBV30 and TRBJ2-7, with 9 positions matching TRBD1. Per germline, CDR1 GTSNPN and CDR2 SVGIG (reference sequence). CDR3 length: 14 amino acids. With V trimmed by 3 bases and J by 3 bases, 6 bases remained unmatched.

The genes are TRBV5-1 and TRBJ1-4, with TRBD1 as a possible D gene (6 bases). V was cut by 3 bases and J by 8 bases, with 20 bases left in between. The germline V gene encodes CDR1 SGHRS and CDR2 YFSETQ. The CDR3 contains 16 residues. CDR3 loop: CASSSGWTDSIEKLFF. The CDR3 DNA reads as TGCGCCAGCAGCTCTGGCTGGACAGACTCGATCGAAAAACTGTTTTTT. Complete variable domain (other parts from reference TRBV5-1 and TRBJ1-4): KAGVTQTPRYLIKTRGQQVTLSCSPISGHRSVSWYQQTPGQGLQFLFEYFSETQRNKGNFPGRFSGRQFSNSRSEMNVSTLELGDSALYLCASSSGWTDSIEKLFFGSGTQLSVL.

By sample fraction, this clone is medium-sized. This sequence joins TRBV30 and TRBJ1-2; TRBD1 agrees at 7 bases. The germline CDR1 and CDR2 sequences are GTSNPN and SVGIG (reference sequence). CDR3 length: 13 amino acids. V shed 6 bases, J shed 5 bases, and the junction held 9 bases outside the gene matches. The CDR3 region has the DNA TGTGCCTGTGGACAACAGGGGATTTATGGCTACACCTTC. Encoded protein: CACGQQGIYGYTF.

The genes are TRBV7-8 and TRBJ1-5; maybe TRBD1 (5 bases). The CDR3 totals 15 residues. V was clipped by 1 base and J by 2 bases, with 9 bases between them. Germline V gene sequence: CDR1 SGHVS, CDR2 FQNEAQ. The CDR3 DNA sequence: TGTGCCAGCAGCTTAGTAGGGGAGCGCAATCAGCCCCAGCATTTT. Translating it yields CASSLVGERNQPQHF. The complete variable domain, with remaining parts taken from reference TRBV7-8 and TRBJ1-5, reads GAGVSQSPRYKVAKRGQDVALRCDPISGHVSLFWYQQALGQGPEFLTYFQNEAQLDKSGLPSDRFFAERPEGSVSTLKIQRTQQEDSAVYLCASSLVGERNQPQHFGDGTRLSIL.

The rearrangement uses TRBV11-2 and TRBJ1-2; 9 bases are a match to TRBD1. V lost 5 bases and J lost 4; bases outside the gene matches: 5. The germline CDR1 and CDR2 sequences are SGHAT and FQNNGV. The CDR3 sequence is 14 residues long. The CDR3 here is CASSAQGAGYGYTF. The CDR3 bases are TGTGCCAGCAGCGCACAGGGGGCTGGCTATGGCTACACCTTC.

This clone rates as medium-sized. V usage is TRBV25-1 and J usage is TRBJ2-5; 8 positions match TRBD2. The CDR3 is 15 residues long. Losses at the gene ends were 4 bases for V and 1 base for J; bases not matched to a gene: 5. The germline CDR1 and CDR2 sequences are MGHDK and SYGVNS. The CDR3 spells CASSGSGTSQETQYF. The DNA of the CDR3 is TGTGCCAGCAGTGGGTCAGGGACTAGCCAAGAGACCCAGTACTTC. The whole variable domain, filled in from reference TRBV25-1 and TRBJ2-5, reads EADIYQTPRYLVIGTGKKITLECSQTMGHDKMYWYQQDPGMELHLIHYSYGVNSTEKGDLSSESTVSRIRTEHFPLTLESARPSHTSQYLCASSGSGTSQETQYFGPGTRLLVL.

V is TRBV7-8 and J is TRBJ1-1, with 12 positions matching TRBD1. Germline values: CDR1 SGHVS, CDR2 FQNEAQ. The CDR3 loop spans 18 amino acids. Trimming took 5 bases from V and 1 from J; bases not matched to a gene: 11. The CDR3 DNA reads TGTGCCAGCAGCCCCTTGGGACAGGGGGCTATTAGGAACACTGAAGCTTTCTTT. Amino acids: CASSPLGQGAIRNTEAFF. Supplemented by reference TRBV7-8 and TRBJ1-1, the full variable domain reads GAGVSQSPRYKVAKRGQDVALRCDPISGHVSLFWYQQALGQGPEFLTYFQNEAQLDKSGLPSDRFFAERPEGSVSTLKIQRTQQEDSAVYLCASSPLGQGAIRNTEAFFGQGTRLTVV.

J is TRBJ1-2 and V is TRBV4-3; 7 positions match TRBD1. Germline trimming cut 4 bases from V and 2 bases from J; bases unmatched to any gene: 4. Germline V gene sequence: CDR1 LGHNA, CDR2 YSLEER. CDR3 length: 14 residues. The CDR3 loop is CASSRTGVNYGYTF. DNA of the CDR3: TGCGCCAGCAGCCGAACAGGGGTGAACTATGGCTACACCTTC.

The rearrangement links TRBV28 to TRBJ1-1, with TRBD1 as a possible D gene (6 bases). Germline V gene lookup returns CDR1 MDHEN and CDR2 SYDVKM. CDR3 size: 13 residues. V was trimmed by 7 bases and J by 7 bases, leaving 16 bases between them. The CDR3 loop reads CASNLGQPFEAFF. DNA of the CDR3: TGTGCCAGCAATTTGGGACAACCGTTTGAAGCTTTCTTT. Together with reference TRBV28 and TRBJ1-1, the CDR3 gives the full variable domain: DVKVTQSSRYLVKRTGEKVFLECVQDMDHENMFWYRQDPGLGLRLIYFSYDVKMKEKGDIPEGYSVSREKKERFSLILESASTNQTSMYLCASNLGQPFEAFFGQGTRLTVV.

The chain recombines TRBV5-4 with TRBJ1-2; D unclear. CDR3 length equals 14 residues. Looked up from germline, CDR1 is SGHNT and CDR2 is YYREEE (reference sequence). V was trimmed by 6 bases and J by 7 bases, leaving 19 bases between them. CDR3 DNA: TGTGCCAGCAACTTCGGTTACGCGGGCTCTGGCTACACCTTC. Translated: CASNFGYAGSGYTF.